This TCR beta chain was recovered during a study of Graves' ophthalmopathy and Graves' hyperthyroidism. V lost 0 bases, J lost 2 bases, and 10 bases lay in between. This CDR3 region has 15 residues. Germline loops: CDR1 SGHAT, CDR2 FQNNGV. This clonotype was recorded a few times. RNA transcripts provided the template for amplifying TCR beta CDR3 regions. First-round RT-PCR used HTBI primers; second-round multiplex PCR followed. TCRdb re-called the multiplex PCR reads through MiXCR, storing one row per CDR3 protein. Among a few hundred thousand distinct CDR3 sequences listed, about 35% were seen once. Patients in the hyperthyroidism group, adults aged 18 to 65, were newly diagnosed, under 2 months' duration. Diagnosis relied on clinical symptoms, serum thyroxine, TRAb, thyroid ultrasound and orbital computed tomography.

The sequencing input was peripheral blood or thyroid tissue (not recorded which). The origin of this receptor is an adult man with Graves' hyperthyroidism. This sequence joins TRBV11-2 and TRBJ2-5, with D possibly being TRBD2 (5 bases). This chain's CDR3 is CASSLDPTSQETQYF. DNA for the CDR3: TGTGCCAGCAGCTTAGATCCTACTAGTCAAGAGACCCAGTACTTC.